This section outlines one T cell receptor (beta chain) sequence together with its context. Its antigen is not known. Trimming took off 0 bases at V and 5 bases at J, with 13 bases between the two ends. This CDR3 contains 15 residues. The V gene's germline CDR1 is SGHDN and CDR2 FVKESK. The sample originates from a study of T-cell memory formation after mild COVID-19. Study-wide results and limits: CD8+ contracting clones occupied EMRA, while CD4+ ones occupied mainly CM and EM.

Using its own MiXCR run on the 5' RACE reads, TCRdb lists one record per CDR3 protein. The sample contains 500,000 to 650,000 distinct CDR3 sequences, about a fifth of which appear only once. This sequence joins TRBV14 and TRBJ1-1; a weak D match, TRBD1 (6 bases). The sequence derives from an adult woman who had mild COVID-19 (a few samples of this study predate the infection). Cell type and time point are not known. The sample taken for sequencing was PBMCs or a T cell subset sorted from them (not recorded which). CDR3 DNA sequence: TGTGCCAGCAGCCAAGATCTGGTCAGGGGAACTGAAGCTTTCTTT. Translating it yields CASSQDLVRGTEAFF.